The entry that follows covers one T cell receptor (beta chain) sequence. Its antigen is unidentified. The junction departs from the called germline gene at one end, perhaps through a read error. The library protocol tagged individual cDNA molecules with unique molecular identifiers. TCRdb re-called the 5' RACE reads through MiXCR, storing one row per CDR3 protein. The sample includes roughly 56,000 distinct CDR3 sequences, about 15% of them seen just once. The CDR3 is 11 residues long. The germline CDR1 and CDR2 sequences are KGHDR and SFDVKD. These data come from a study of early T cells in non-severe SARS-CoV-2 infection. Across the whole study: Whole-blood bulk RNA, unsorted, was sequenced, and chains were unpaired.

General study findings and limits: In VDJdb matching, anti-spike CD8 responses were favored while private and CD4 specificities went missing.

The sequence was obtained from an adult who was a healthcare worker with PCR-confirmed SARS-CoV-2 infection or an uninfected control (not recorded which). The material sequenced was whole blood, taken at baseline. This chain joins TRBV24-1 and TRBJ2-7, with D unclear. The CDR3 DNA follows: TGTGCCACCAGGGATTTAAGCGAGCAGTACTTC. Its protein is CATRDLSEQYF.